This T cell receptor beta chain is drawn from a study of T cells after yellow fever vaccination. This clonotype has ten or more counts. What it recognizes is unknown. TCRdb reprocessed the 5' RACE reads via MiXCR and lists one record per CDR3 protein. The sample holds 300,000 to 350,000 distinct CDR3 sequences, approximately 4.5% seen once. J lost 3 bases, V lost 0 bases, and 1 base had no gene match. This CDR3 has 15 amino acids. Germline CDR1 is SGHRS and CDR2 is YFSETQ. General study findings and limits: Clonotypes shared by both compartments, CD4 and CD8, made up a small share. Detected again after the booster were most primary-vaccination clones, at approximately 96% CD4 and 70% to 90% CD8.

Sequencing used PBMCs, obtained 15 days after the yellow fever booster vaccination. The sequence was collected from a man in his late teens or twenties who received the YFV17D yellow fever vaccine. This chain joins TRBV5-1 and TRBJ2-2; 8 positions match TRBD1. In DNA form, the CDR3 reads TGCGCCAGCAGCTTGGCGGGACAGGACACCGGGGAGCTGTTTTTT. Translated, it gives CASSLAGQDTGELFF.